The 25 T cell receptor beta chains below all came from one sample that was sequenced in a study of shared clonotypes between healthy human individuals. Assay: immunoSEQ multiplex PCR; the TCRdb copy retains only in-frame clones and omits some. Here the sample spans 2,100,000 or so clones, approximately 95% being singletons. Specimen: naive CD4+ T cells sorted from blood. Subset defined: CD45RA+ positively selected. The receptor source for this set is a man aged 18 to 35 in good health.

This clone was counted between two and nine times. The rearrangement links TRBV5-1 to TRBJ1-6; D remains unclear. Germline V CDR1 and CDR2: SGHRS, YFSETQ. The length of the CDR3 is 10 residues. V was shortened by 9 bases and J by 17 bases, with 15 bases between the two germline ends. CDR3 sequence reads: CAIPGVRFHF. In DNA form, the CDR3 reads TGCGCCATCCCCGGAGTCCGGTTCCACTTT.

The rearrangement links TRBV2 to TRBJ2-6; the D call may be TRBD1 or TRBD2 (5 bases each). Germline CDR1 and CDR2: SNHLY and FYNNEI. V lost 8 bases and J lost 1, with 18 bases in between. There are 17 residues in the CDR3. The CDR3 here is CASEGYSGLSGANVLTF. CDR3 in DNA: TGTGCCAGCGAGGGGTATTCGGGGCTTTCTGGGGCCAACGTCCTGACTTTC.

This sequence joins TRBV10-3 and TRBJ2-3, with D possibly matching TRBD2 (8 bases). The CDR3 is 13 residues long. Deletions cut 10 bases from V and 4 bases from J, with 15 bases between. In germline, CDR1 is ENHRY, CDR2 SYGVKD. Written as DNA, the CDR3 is TGTGCCAGCTGCGGGGGGACAGCAGATACGCAGTATTTT. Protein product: CASCGGTADTQYF.

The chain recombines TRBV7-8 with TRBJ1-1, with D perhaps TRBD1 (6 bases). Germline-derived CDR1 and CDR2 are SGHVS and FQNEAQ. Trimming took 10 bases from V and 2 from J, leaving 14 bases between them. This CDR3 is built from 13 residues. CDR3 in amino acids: CATSIGGNTEAFF. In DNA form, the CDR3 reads TGTGCCACGTCCATCGGGGGCAACACTGAAGCTTTCTTT. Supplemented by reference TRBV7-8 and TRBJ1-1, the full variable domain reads GAGVSQSPRYKVAKRGQDVALRCDPISGHVSLFWYQQALGQGPEFLTYFQNEAQLDKSGLPSDRFFAERPEGSVSTLKIQRTQQEDSAVYLCATSIGGNTEAFFGQGTRLTVV.

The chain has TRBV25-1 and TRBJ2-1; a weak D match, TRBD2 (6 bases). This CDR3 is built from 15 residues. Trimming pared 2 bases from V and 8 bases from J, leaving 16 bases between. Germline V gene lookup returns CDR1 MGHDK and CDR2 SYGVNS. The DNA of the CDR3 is TGTGCCAGCAGTGAACAAGGGAGGATGATGGATGAGCAGTTCTTC. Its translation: CASSEQGRMMDEQFF.

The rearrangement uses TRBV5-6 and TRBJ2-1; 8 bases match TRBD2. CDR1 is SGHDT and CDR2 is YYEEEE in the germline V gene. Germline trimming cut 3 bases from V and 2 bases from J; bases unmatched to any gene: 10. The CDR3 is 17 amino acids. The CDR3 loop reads CASSYERLAGTYNEQFF. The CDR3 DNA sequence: TGTGCCAGCAGCTACGAACGTCTAGCGGGCACCTACAATGAGCAGTTCTTC.

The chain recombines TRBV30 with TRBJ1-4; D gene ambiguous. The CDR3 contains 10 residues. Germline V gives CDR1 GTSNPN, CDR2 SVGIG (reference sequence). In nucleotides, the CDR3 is TGTGCGGCGGATAATGAAAAACTGTTTTTT. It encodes CAADNEKLFF.

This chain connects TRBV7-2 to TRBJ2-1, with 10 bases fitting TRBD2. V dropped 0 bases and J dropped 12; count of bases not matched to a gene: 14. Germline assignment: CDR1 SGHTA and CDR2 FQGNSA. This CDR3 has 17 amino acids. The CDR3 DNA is TGTGCCAGCAGCTTAGCGGCTAGCGGGAGTCTTGCGCTAGGGCAGTTCTTC. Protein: CASSLAASGSLALGQFF.

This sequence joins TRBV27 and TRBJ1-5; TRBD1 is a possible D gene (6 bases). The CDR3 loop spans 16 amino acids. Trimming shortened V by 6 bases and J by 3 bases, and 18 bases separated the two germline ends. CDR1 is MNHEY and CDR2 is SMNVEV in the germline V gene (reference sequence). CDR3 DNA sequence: TGTGCCAGCAGAAGCGGGCGGGGGGCCCCCAATCAGCCCCAGCATTTT. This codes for CASRSGRGAPNQPQHF.

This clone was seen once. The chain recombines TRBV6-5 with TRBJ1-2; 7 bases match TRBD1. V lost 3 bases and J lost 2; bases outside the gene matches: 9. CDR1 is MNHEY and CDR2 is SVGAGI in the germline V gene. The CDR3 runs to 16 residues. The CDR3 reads CASSYVPGQRNYGYTF. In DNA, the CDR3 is TGTGCCAGCAGTTATGTTCCGGGACAGCGGAACTATGGCTACACCTTC.

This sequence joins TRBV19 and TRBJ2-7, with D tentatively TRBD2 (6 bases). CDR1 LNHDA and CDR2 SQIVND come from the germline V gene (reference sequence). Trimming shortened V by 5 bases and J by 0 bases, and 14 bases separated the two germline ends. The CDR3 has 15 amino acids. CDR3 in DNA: TGTGCCAGTAGTTACCAGGGACTCCCCTCCTACGAGCAGTACTTC. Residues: CASSYQGLPSYEQYF.

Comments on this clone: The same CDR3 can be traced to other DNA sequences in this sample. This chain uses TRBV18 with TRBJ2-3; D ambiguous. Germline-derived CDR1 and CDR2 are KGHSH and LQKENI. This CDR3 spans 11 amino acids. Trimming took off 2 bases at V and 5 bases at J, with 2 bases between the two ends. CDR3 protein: CASSPGDTQYF. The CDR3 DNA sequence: TGTGCCAGCTCACCAGGAGATACGCAGTATTTT.

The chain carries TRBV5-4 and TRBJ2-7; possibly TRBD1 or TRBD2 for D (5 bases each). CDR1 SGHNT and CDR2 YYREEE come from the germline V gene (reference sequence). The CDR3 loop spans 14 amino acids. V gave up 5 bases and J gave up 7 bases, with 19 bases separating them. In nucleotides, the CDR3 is TGTGCCAGCAGTCGGACACAACTGGGGGAAGAGCAGTACTTC. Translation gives CASSRTQLGEEQYF.

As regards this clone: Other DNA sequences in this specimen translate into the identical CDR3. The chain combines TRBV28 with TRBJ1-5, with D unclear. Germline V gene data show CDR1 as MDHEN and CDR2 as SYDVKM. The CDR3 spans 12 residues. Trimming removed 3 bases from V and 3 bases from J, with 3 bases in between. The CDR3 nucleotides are TGTGCCAGCAGTTTGAACAATCAGCCCCAGCATTTT. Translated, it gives CASSLNNQPQHF.

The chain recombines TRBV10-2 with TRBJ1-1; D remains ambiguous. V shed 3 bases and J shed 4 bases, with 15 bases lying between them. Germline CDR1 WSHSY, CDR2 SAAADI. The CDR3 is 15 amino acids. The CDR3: CASSDTGLGSTEAFF. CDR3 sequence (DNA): TGCGCCAGCAGTGATACGGGCCTTGGAAGCACTGAAGCTTTCTTT.

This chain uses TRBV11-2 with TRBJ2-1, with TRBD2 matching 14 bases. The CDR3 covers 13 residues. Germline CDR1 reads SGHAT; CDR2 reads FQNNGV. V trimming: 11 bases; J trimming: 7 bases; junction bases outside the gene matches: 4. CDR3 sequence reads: CADGLAGGNEQFF. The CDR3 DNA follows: TGTGCCGATGGACTAGCGGGGGGTAATGAGCAGTTCTTC.

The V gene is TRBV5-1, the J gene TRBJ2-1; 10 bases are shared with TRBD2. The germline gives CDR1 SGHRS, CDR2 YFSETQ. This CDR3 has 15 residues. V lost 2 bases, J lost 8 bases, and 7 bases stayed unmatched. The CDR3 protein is CASSFLAGVNDEQFF. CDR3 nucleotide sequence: TGCGCCAGCAGCTTCCTAGCGGGAGTCAATGATGAGCAGTTCTTC. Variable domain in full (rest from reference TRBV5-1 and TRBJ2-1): KAGVTQTPRYLIKTRGQQVTLSCSPISGHRSVSWYQQTPGQGLQFLFEYFSETQRNKGNFPGRFSGRQFSNSRSEMNVSTLELGDSALYLCASSFLAGVNDEQFFGPGTRLTVL.

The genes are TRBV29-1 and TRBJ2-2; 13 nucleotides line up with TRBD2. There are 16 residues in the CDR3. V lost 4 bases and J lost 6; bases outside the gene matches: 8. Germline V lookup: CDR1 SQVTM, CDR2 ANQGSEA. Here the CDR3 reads CSVGTSGSLSSGELFF. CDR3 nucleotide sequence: TGCAGCGTTGGGACTAGCGGGAGTTTAAGTTCCGGGGAGCTGTTTTTT.

The CDR3: CATHATQNYGYTF. CDR3 coding DNA: TGTGCCACCCACGCGACTCAGAACTATGGCTACACCTTC. The chain is built from TRBV10-3 and TRBJ1-2; no clear D gene. Germline V lookup: CDR1 ENHRY, CDR2 SYGVKD. This CDR3 contains 13 residues. The germline V and J ends were trimmed by 10 bases and 2 bases, with 14 bases remaining between them.

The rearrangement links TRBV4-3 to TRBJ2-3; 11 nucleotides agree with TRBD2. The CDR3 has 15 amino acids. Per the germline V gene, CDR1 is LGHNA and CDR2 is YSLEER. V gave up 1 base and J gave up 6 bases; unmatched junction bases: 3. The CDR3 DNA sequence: TGCGCCAGCAGCCAAGTGGCTAGCGGGAGGGATACGCAGTATTTT. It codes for CASSQVASGRDTQYF.

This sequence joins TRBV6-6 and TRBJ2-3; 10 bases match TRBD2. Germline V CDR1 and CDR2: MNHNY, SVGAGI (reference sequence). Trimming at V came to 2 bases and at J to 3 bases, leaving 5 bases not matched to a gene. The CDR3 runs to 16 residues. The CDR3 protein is CASSYQTSGKTDTQYF. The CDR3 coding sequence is TGTGCCAGCAGTTACCAAACTAGCGGGAAAACAGATACGCAGTATTTT.

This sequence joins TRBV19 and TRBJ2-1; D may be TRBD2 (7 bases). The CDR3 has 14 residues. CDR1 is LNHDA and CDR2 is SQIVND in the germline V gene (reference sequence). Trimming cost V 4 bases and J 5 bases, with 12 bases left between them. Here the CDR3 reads CASSRGLADNEQFF. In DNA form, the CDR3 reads TGTGCCAGTAGTAGGGGGCTAGCGGACAATGAGCAGTTCTTC.

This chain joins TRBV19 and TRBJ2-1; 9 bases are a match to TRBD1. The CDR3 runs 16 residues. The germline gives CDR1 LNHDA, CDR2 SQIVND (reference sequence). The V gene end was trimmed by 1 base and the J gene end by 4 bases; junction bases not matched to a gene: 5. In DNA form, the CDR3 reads TGTGCCAGTAGTATAGGCGGGACAGGGATATACAATGAGCAGTTCTTC. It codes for CASSIGGTGIYNEQFF. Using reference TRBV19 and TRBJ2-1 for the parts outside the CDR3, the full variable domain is DGGITQSPKYLFRKEGQNVTLSCEQNLNHDAMYWYRQDPGQGLRLIYYSQIVNDFQKGDIAEGYSVSREKKESFPLTVTSAQKNPTAFYLCASSIGGTGIYNEQFFGPGTRLTVL.

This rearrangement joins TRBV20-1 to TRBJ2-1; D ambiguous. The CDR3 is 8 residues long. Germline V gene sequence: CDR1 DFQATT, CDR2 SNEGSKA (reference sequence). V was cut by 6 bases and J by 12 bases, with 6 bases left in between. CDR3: CSAMGQFF. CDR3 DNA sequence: TGCAGTGCGATGGGGCAGTTCTTC.

The CDR3 loop reads CASSLASAANYGYTF. The CDR3 DNA reads TGCGCCAGCAGCTTGGCGTCGGCAGCTAACTATGGCTACACCTTC. The chain employs TRBV5-1 and TRBJ1-2; D is unclear. The CDR3 covers 15 residues. Looked up from germline, CDR1 is SGHRS and CDR2 is YFSETQ. V lost 0 bases and J 0 bases, leaving 9 bases between the germline ends.